This T cell receptor (beta chain) was identified during a study of shared clonotypes between healthy human individuals. This was a deep-level run. Repertoires were generated with immunoSEQ multiplex PCR, while TCRdb's copy carries only in-frame clones and drops some. The data hold roughly 650,000 clones, with about 97% observed a single time. Findings and limits, study-wide: Of the naive CD4 clonotypes, about 5% were shared across a handful of donors.

With regard to this clone: The antigen remains unidentified.

This sequence originates from a woman in her 30s in good health. The sample was naive CD4+ T cells sorted from blood. The subset here: CD45RA+ positively selected.

The CDR3 sequence is CASSSLSGRGSYEQYF. DNA of the CDR3: TGTGCCAGCAGCTCCCTTTCAGGGAGGGGTAGCTACGAGCAGTACTTC. V gene TRBV7-2 combines with J gene TRBJ2-7, with 7 bases that match TRBD2. This CDR3 spans 16 amino acids. V shed 4 bases, J shed 3 bases, and the junction held 12 bases outside the gene matches. In germline, CDR1 is SGHTA, CDR2 FQGNSA.